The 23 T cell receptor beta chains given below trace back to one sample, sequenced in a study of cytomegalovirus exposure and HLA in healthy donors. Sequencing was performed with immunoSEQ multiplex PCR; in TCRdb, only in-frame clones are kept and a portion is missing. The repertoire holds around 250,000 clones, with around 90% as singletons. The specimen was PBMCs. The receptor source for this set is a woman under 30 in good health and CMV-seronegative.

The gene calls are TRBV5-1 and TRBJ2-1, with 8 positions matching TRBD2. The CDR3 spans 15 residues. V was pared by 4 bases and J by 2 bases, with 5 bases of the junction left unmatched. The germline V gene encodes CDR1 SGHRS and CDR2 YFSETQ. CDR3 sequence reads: CASSERGTPYNEQFF. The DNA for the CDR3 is TGCGCCAGCAGCGAGCGGGGGACCCCCTACAATGAGCAGTTCTTC.

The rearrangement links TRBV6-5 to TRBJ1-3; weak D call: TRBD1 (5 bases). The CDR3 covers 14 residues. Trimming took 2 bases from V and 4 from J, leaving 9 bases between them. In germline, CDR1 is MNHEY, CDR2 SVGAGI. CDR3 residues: CASSYETAGNTIYF. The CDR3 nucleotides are TGTGCCAGCAGTTACGAGACAGCGGGAAACACCATATATTTT.

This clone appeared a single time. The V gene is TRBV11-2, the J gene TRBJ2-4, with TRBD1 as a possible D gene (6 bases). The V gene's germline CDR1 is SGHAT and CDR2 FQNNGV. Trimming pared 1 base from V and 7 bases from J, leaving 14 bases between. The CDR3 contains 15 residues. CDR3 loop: CASSLGLGGRNIQYF. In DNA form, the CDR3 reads TGTGCCAGCAGCTTAGGTCTAGGGGGAAGGAACATTCAGTACTTC.

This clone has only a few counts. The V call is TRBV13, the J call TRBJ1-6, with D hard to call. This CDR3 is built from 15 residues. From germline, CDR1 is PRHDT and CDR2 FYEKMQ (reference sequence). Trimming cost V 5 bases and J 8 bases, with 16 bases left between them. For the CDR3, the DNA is TGTGCCAGCAGCCTAGCAACGGTTCGAGATTCACCCCTCCACTTT. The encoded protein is CASSLATVRDSPLHF.

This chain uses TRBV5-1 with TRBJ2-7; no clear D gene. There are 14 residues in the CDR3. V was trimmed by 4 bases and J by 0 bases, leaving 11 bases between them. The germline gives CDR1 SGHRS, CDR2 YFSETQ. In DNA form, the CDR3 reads TGCGCCAGCAGCCGCACAGTGAGCTCCTACGAGCAGTACTTC. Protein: CASSRTVSSYEQYF. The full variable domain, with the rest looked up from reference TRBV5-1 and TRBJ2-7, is KAGVTQTPRYLIKTRGQQVTLSCSPISGHRSVSWYQQTPGQGLQFLFEYFSETQRNKGNFPGRFSGRQFSNSRSEMNVSTLELGDSALYLCASSRTVSSYEQYFGPGTRLTVT.

The chain's CDR3 is CAWRPGSNEKLFF. For the CDR3, the DNA is TGTGCCTGGAGGCCCGGTAGTAATGAAAAACTGTTTTTT. The rearrangement joins TRBV30 to TRBJ1-4, with unresolved D. V lost 3 bases to trimming and J lost 4 bases, with 9 bases between them. Per germline, CDR1 GTSNPN and CDR2 SVGIG (reference sequence). The CDR3 is 13 amino acids.

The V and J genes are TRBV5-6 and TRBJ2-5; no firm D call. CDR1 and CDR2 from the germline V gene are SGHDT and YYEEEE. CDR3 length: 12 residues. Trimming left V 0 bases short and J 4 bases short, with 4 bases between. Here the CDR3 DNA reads TGTGCCAGCAGCTTGGCCGGAGAGACCCAGTACTTC. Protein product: CASSLAGETQYF.

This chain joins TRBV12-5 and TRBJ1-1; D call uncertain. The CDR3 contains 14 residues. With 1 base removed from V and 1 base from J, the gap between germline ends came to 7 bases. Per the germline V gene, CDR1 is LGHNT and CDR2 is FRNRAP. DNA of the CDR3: TGTGCTAGTGGTTTGGGGCATACGAACACTGAAGCTTTCTTT. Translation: CASGLGHTNTEAFF. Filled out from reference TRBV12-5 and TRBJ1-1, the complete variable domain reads DARVTQTPRHKVTEMGQEVTMRCQPILGHNTVFWYRQTMMQGLELLAYFRNRAPLDDSGMPKDRFSAEMPDATLATLKIQPSEPRDSAVYFCASGLGHTNTEAFFGQGTRLTVV.

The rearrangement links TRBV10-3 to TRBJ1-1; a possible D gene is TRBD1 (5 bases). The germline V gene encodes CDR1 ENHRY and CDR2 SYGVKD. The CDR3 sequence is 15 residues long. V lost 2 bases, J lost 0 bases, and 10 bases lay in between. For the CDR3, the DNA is TGTGCCATCAGTGAGATACCAGGGATGAACACTGAAGCTTTCTTT. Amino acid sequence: CAISEIPGMNTEAFF.

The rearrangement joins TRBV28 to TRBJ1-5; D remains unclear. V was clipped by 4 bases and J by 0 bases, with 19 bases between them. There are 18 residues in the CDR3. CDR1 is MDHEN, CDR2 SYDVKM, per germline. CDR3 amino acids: CASSSFRQDSYSNQPQHF. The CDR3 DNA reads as TGTGCCAGCAGTTCTTTTCGGCAGGACTCTTATAGCAATCAGCCCCAGCATTTT.

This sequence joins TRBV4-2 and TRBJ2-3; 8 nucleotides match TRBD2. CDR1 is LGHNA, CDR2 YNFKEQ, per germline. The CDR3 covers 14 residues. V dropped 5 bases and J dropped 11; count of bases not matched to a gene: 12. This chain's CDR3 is CASSYVGGAQEQYF. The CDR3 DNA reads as TGTGCCAGCAGCTACGTCGGGGGGGCCCAAGAGCAGTATTTT.

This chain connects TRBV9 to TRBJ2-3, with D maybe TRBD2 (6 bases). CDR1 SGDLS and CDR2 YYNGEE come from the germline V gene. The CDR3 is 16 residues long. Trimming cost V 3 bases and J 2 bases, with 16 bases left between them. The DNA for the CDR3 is TGTGCCAGCAGCGCCGATGGGGAGGTAGCCACAGATACGCAGTATTTT. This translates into CASSADGEVATDTQYF.

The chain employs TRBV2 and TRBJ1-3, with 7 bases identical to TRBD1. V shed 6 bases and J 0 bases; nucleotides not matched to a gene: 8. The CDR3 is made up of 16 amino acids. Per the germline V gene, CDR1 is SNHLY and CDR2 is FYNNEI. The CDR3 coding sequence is TGTGCCAGCAGGGAGGACAGGAACTACTCTGGAAACACCATATATTTT. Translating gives CASREDRNYSGNTIYF.

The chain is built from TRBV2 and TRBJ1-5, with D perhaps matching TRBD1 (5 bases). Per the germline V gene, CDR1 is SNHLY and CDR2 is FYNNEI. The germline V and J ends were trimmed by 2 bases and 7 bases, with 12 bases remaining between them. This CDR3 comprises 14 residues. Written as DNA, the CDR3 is TGTGCCAGCAGTGAATGGGGCGTAACCCAGCCCCAGCATTTT. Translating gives CASSEWGVTQPQHF.

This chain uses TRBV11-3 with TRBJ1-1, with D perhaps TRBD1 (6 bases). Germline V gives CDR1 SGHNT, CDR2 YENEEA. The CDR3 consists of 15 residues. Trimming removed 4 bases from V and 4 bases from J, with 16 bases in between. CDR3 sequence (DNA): TGTGCCAGCAGCTCAAAGACAGGTGGATCCACTGAAGCTTTCTTT. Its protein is CASSSKTGGSTEAFF. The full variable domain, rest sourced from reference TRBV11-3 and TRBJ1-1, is EAGVVQSPRYKIIEKKQPVAFWCNPISGHNTLYWYLQNLGQGPELLIRYENEEAVDDSQLPKDRFSAERLKGVDSTLKIQPAELGDSAVYLCASSSKTGGSTEAFFGQGTRLTVV.

The DNA of the CDR3 is TGTGCCAGCAGTTCTACAGGGGCTGGAGGCTACACCTTC. Residues: CASSSTGAGGYTF. The chain recombines TRBV27 with TRBJ1-2; 7 nucleotides align to TRBD1. Per the germline V gene, CDR1 is MNHEY and CDR2 is SMNVEV (reference sequence). The junction had 7 bases not matched to a gene; V was cut back by 4 bases and J by 8 bases. The CDR3 runs to 13 residues.

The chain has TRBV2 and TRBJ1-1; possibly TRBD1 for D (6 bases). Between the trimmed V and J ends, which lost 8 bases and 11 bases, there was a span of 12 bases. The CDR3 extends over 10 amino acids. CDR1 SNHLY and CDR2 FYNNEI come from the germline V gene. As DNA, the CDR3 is TGTGCCAGCGAAAGGGGGTCGGCTTTCTTT. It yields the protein CASERGSAFF.

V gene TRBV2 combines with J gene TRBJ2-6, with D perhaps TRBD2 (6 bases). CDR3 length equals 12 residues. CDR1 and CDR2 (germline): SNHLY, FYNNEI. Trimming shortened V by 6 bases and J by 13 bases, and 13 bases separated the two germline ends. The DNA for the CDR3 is TGTGCCAGCAGCCCCATGACTAGGGTCCTGACTTTC. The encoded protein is CASSPMTRVLTF. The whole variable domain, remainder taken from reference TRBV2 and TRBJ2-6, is EPEVTQTPSHQVTQMGQEVILRCVPISNHLYFYWYRQILGQKVEFLVSFYNNEISEKSEIFDDQFSVERPDGSNFTLKIRSTKLEDSAMYFCASSPMTRVLTFGAGSRLTVL.

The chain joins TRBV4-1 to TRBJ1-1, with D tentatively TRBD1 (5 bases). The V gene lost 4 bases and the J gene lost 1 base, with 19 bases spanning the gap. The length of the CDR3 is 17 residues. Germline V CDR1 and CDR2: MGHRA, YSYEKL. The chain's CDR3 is CASSRQQVTERNTEAFF. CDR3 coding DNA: TGCGCCAGCAGCCGGCAACAGGTCACCGAAAGGAACACTGAAGCTTTCTTT.

CDR3 sequence: CASTRTSGSGELFF. In DNA form, the CDR3 reads TGTGCCAGCACCAGGACTAGCGGGAGCGGGGAGCTGTTTTTT. The chain carries TRBV6-6 and TRBJ2-2, with 13 bases lining up with TRBD2. V dropped 7 bases and J dropped 7; count of bases not matched to a gene: 3. There are 14 residues in the CDR3. The V gene's germline CDR1 is MNHNY and CDR2 SVGAGI (reference sequence).

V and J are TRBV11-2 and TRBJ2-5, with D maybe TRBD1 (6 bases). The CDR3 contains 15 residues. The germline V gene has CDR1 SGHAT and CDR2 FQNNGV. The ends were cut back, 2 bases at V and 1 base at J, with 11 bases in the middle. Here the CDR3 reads CASSLIRGIQETQYF. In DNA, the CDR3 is TGTGCCAGCAGCTTAATCAGGGGCATCCAAGAGACCCAGTACTTC.

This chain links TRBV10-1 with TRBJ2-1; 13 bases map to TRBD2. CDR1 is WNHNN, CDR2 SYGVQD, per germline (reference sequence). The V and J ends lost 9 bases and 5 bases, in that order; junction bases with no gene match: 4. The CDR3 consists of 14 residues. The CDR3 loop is CASTTSGGNNEQFF. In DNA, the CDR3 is TGCGCCAGTACGACTAGCGGGGGGAACAATGAGCAGTTCTTC.

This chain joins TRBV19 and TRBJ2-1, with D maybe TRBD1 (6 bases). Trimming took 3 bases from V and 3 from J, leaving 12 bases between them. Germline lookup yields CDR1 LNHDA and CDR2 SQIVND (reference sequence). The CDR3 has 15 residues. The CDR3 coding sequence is TGTGCCAGTAGTATCCTGGCAGGGGACTACAATGAGCAGTTCTTC. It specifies CASSILAGDYNEQFF.